Given below is one TCR beta chain in context. Its matching antigen is unknown. The CDR3 sequence is 12 residues long. Germline CDR1 reads SGHAT; CDR2 reads FQNNGV. V gave up 9 bases and J gave up 2 bases, with 10 bases separating them. Here immunoSEQ multiplex PCR was the method, and the copy in TCRdb shows in-frame clones only, minus some. The sample includes under 150,000 clones, approximately 78% of them seen just once. This record comes from a study of T cell responses to AZD1222 COVID-19 vaccine. Study-level results: Increases in Spike-specific TCR breadth and depth were seen after two AZD1222 doses. Baseline seropositivity characterized only a handful of AZD1222 recipients. A mostly white British donor set with more females was recruited, and clonal diversity was possibly underestimated.

The specimen comprised peripheral blood, sampled on day 0 of MenACWY control vaccination. The chain employs TRBV11-2 and TRBJ1-1, with D perhaps TRBD1 (5 bases). This sequence originates from an adult in good health. CDR3 sequence reads: CASSQGNTEAFF. DNA of the CDR3: TGTGCCAGTTCCCAGGGAAACACTGAAGCTTTCTTT.